This T cell receptor beta chain was observed in a study of blood T cell repertoires in COVID-19. Across the study: Acute-phase and convalescent COVID-19 samples originated in the United States, Italy and Spain.

The CDR3 runs to 14 residues. The V end was cut by 6 bases, the J end by 7 bases, with 18 bases between. CDR1 and CDR2 (germline): MNHEY, SVGAGI. Methods used by the authors: Reference gene primer amplification in the assay estimated nucleated cell counts. Profiling relied on immunoSEQ multiplex PCR, and the TCRdb table lists in-frame clones only, not all of them. The D gene and trimming were derived from the DNA, and the V and J assignments and clone size from that table. The data hold roughly 52,000 clones, with roughly 87% observed a single time. The sequence derives from a woman older than 75 with acute or convalescent COVID-19. Material: peripheral blood. This chain links TRBV6-5 with TRBJ1-1; perhaps TRBD1 as D (6 bases). CDR3 loop: CASRGGVGGDEAFF. CDR3 DNA: TGTGCCAGCAGAGGGGGTGTCGGGGGGGATGAAGCTTTCTTT.